The text below deals with one TCR beta chain. Its antigen is still unknown. The missing CDR3 end, 3 residues past where the read stops, is filled in from the germline J gene. This sample was included in a study of T cells in women clearing cervical HPV infection. The overall study: Controls gave blood once infection was undetectable; cases at lesion identification. The study's findings and limits: TRBV6-7 abundance was lower in cases than controls (around 0.1% versus 0.15%). CIN3+ cases had significantly higher TCR richness than controls; evenness did not differ.

Using immunoSEQ multiplex PCR, the repertoire was profiled, and TCRdb retains in-frame clones only, with some absent. Here the sample table reports approximately 41,000 clones. MY09/MY11 PCR detected cervical HPV DNA; dot-blot assigned genotypes. The CDR3 spans 16 residues. Losses at the gene ends were 2 bases for V and 2 bases for J; bases not matched to a gene: 8. This clonotype was sampled from a woman between 18 and 69 years old with a cervical HPV16 infection that either progressed to CIN3+ or cleared (not recorded which). This chain links TRBV12-3 or TRBV12-4 with TRBJ2-7, with TRBD1 identical over 8 bases. The sample was blood buffy coat. The CDR3 bases that were read are TGTGCCAGCAGTTTACGGAGACAGGGGAGTACCTACGAG. As protein: CASSLRRQGSTYE. The CDR3 in full is CASSLRRQGSTYEQYF.